This T cell receptor beta chain appears in the sequencing data of a study of human T cells and chemical hapten exposure. Study-wide points: Relative to controls, expanded TCRs formed significantly more large CDR3 similarity clusters.

This clonotype was seen ten or more times. What it binds is not known. From germline, CDR1 is MNHEY and CDR2 SVGEGT. The CDR3 extends over 14 amino acids. Between the trimmed V and J ends, which lost 7 bases and 1 base, there was a span of 10 bases. Time point indicated: patch test 1, 2 weeks after DPC sensitization. Treatment indicated: therapeutic diphenylcyclopropenone sensitization with weekly scalp DPC. Blood collection took place prior to placing each patch test. TCRdb fed the RACE reads into MiXCR, producing one record per CDR3 protein. The sample consists of around 380,000 distinct CDR3 sequences, more than 4.5% of them appearing once.

The genes are TRBV6-2 or TRBV6-3 and TRBJ2-2; unclear D gene. The sequence was obtained from a woman aged 50 to 60 with alopecia areata. Some clones in this sample may be carry-over from other donors' samples. Sequenced here: whole blood, sampled in connection with sensitization to the hapten diphenylcyclopropenone (DPC). The CDR3 region has the DNA TGTGCCAGCAACAGTCTCAGGAACACCGGGGAGCTGTTTTTT. Residues: CASNSLRNTGELFF.